A single sample gave rise to the 10 T cell receptor beta chains below, sequenced in a study of response to subunit inactivated influenza vaccine (dated by TCRdb to 2016 to 2018). The library was produced with RT-PCR. The listed sequencing device is Illumina HiSeq 2500. TCRdb reanalyzed the raw reads on its own, using fastp at Q25 for trimming and MiXCR for clone calling, and kept in-frame beta chains. Rows are combined by CDR3 protein, so each entry shows the most common genes and DNA. Within this sample are some 640,000 distinct CDR3 sequences, with 14% of them counted one time only. The ten most abundant clones make up 6% to 7% of the sample. Sample: PBMCs from blood, taken roughly 15 days before vaccination. The receptors originated from a man aged 45-65 years who received an inactivated influenza vaccine. Donor details come from another sample of the same person, matched by shared clones.

This clonotype showed up just once. The V and J genes are TRBV11-2 and TRBJ2-2, with D unclear. The CDR3 consists of 13 residues. CDR1 is SGHAT and CDR2 is FQNNGV in the germline V gene. Trimming cost V 5 bases and J 3 bases, with 7 bases left between them. The CDR3 is CASSKLYTGELFF. In DNA form, the CDR3 reads TGTGCCAGCAGCAAGCTCTACACCGGGGAGCTGTTTTTT. Full variable domain (remainder filled in from reference TRBV11-2 and TRBJ2-2): EAGVAQSPRYKIIEKRQSVAFWCNPISGHATLYWYQQILGQGPKLLIQFQNNGVVDDSQLPKDRFSAERLKGVDSTLKIQPAKLEDSAVYLCASSKLYTGELFFGEGSRLTVL.

The chain is built from TRBV7-8 and TRBJ2-7, with a weak D call TRBD1 (5 bases). CDR3 size: 14 residues. The V end lost 1 base, the J end lost 2 bases, and 9 bases lay between the germline ends. Germline V gives CDR1 SGHVS, CDR2 FQNEAQ. The CDR3 reads CASSLEGIPYEQYF. Written as DNA, the CDR3 is TGTGCCAGCAGCTTAGAGGGGATCCCCTACGAGCAGTACTTC.

The V gene is TRBV27, the J gene TRBJ1-5; TRBD1 matches at 8 bases. The CDR3 consists of 16 residues. The V segment lost 6 bases and the J segment 2 bases; nucleotides outside the gene matches: 9. Germline CDR1 is MNHEY and CDR2 is SMNVEV (reference sequence). The CDR3 loop is CASRSGGRVGNQPQHF. The DNA for the CDR3 is TGTGCCAGCAGATCAGGGGGCCGAGTTGGCAATCAGCCCCAGCATTTT.

This clonotype was counted only a few times. The chain combines TRBV12-3 or TRBV12-4 with TRBJ2-7; 7 nucleotides align to TRBD1. V lost 5 bases, J lost 0 bases, and 7 bases stayed unmatched. The CDR3 is 15 residues long. The CDR3 nucleotides are TGTGCCAGCAGTCCAGACAGGGTAAGCTCCTACGAGCAGTACTTC. Its protein is CASSPDRVSSYEQYF.

This clonotype was counted a few times. The chain recombines TRBV20-1 with TRBJ1-5; D gene uncertain. V lost 0 bases and J 9 bases, leaving 18 bases between the germline ends. The CDR3 runs 15 residues. CDR1 is DFQATT and CDR2 is SNEGSKA in the germline V gene (reference sequence). This chain's CDR3 is CSARDIGIVKGPQHF. The CDR3 region has the DNA TGCAGTGCTAGAGATATCGGGATCGTAAAGGGGCCCCAGCATTTT.

This clonotype was observed a handful of times. The J gene is TRBJ1-5, the V gene TRBV20-1; D uncertain. V lost 0 bases, J lost 0 bases, and 3 bases lay in between. The CDR3 has 13 residues. Germline V lookup: CDR1 DFQATT, CDR2 SNEGSKA (reference sequence). The CDR3 protein is CSARDGSNQPQHF. DNA for the CDR3: TGCAGTGCTAGAGATGGTAGCAATCAGCCCCAGCATTTT.

A few counts support this clonotype. CDR3 sequence (DNA): TGCAGTGCTCAGGGTACTGGAAACACCATATATTTT. Amino acid sequence: CSAQGTGNTIYF. The V and J genes are TRBV20-1 and TRBJ1-3, with D perhaps TRBD1 (5 bases). V was shortened by 5 bases and J by 2 bases, with 7 bases between the two germline ends. Germline-derived CDR1 and CDR2 are DFQATT and SNEGSKA (reference sequence). CDR3 length: 12 residues.

This clonotype has a handful of counts. The chain carries TRBV7-2 and TRBJ2-1; D unresolved. The V end was cut by 5 bases, the J end by 0 bases, with 11 bases between. This CDR3 region has 15 residues. Germline V gene lookup returns CDR1 SGHTA and CDR2 FQGNSA. CDR3 region: CASSLVWGSYNEQFF. The CDR3 region has the DNA TGTGCCAGCAGCCTGGTCTGGGGCTCCTACAATGAGCAGTTCTTC. The full variable domain, in which reference TRBV7-2 and TRBJ2-1 provide the parts outside the CDR3, is GAGVSQSPSNKVTEKGKDVELRCDPISGHTALYWYRQSLGQGLEFLIYFQGNSAPDKSGLPSDRFSAERTGGSVSTLTIQRTQQEDSAVYLCASSLVWGSYNEQFFGPGTRLTVL.

This clonotype was counted many times. The chain uses TRBV4-2 and TRBJ1-6, with D possibly matching TRBD1 (6 bases). V was shortened by 0 bases and J by 8 bases, with 11 bases between the two germline ends. Germline assignment: CDR1 LGHNA and CDR2 YNFKEQ. This CDR3 is 15 amino acids long. The CDR3 DNA is TGTGCCAGCAGCCAAGACGGGGGCCGGGATTCACCCCTCCACTTT. Translation gives CASSQDGGRDSPLHF.

In this sample, this clonotype turned up a few times. This chain connects TRBV29-1 to TRBJ1-1; D remains unclear. CDR1 is SQVTM and CDR2 is ANQGSEA in the germline V gene. With 4 bases removed from V and 0 bases from J, the gap between germline ends came to 6 bases. This CDR3 region has 12 residues. CDR3 nucleotide sequence: TGCAGCGTTGTGGGAATGAACACTGAAGCTTTCTTT. This gives the protein CSVVGMNTEAFF.